The entry that follows covers one T cell receptor (beta chain) sequence. Its cognate antigen is unknown. The sample originates from a study of T cell responses to AZD1222 COVID-19 vaccine. Study-wide results and limits: At 160-218 and 743-854, vaccine-associated CD4 TCRs were dominant, and they spanned spike. Clonal diversity was possibly underestimated; the donors were predominantly white British and more often female.

Profiled with immunoSEQ multiplex PCR; TCRdb holds only in-frame clones, not every one. This table holds nearly 90,000 clones, about 90% found once. The CDR3 covers 16 residues. In germline, CDR1 is SGHRS, CDR2 YFSETQ. The junction had 8 bases not matched to a gene; V was cut back by 0 bases and J by 8 bases. The chain is built from TRBV5-1 and TRBJ1-4; 9 bases line up with TRBD1. This receptor was taken from an adult in good health. The specimen was peripheral blood, collected on day 0 of MenACWY control vaccination. The chain's CDR3 is CASSLVLTGGDEKLFF. Here the CDR3 DNA reads TGCGCCAGCAGCTTGGTCCTGACAGGGGGGGACGAAAAACTGTTTTTT.